The 4 T cell receptor beta chains below all came from one sample that was sequenced in a study of PD-L1 blockade in urothelial cancer. Profiling relied on immunoSEQ multiplex PCR, and the TCRdb table lists in-frame clones only, not all of them. The data show tens of thousands of clones, around 82% seen once. The source was PBMCs, collected around atezolizumab (anti-PD-L1) treatment. These receptors came from a man aged 55 to 70 with urothelial cancer.

V usage is TRBV29-1 and J usage is TRBJ1-5; TRBD1 might be the D (5 bases). The CDR3 covers 18 residues. The germline V and J ends were trimmed by 5 bases and 2 bases, with 25 bases remaining between them. The V gene's germline CDR1 is SQVTM and CDR2 ANQGSEA. CDR3 in amino acids: CSVMRQRGRGGGNQPQHF. In DNA form, the CDR3 reads TGCAGCGTTATGCGGCAACGGGGTCGGGGAGGGGGCAATCAGCCCCAGCATTTT.

V usage is TRBV5-4 and J usage is TRBJ2-7, with 10 nucleotides matching TRBD2. Losses at the gene ends were 3 bases for V and 12 bases for J; bases not matched to a gene: 18. The CDR3 is made up of 16 amino acids. Germline V lookup: CDR1 SGHNT, CDR2 YYREEE (reference sequence). The CDR3 loop reads CASSWGLLTSGQDPYF. CDR3 bases: TGTGCCAGCAGCTGGGGGCTCTTGACTAGCGGGCAAGACCCGTACTTC.

The V and J genes are TRBV29-1 and TRBJ2-7, with 8 positions matching TRBD2. V shed 4 bases and J 0 bases; nucleotides not matched to a gene: 11. Looked up from germline, CDR1 is SQVTM and CDR2 is ANQGSEA. The CDR3 contains 16 residues. Written as DNA, the CDR3 is TGCAGCGTTGGACGTCGGGGGGGGCGGCTCTCCTACGAGCAGTACTTC. It is translated as CSVGRRGGRLSYEQYF.

V and J are TRBV27 and TRBJ1-3; the match to TRBD1 covers 7 bases. From germline, CDR1 is MNHEY and CDR2 SMNVEV (reference sequence). The CDR3 covers 16 residues. V shed 2 bases and J 2 bases; nucleotides not matched to a gene: 6. The chain's CDR3 is CASSLNLDRAGNTIYF. The CDR3 nucleotides are TGTGCCAGCAGTTTAAACTTAGACAGGGCTGGAAACACCATATATTTT.